This T cell receptor beta chain was identified in a study of blood T cell repertoires in COVID-19. Study summary: Collection of acute and convalescent COVID-19 samples took place in the United States, Italy and Spain. Sources were T cells, B-cell-depleted T cells, or PBMCs; the material itself was cDNA or gDNA.

Authors' data handling: It was from reference gene primer amplification that nucleated cell counts were estimated. Sequenced by immunoSEQ multiplex PCR; TCRdb stores in-frame clones only, minus some. V, J and clone size are taken as reported in that table, and D and trimming were inferred from the DNA itself. This table holds around 300,000 clones, 65% to 85% found once. The CDR3 extends over 20 amino acids. The sequencing sample was made of peripheral blood. The origin of this receptor is a man younger than 45 with active or convalescent COVID-19. The J gene is TRBJ1-3, the V gene TRBV21-1; TRBD1 was called by the table and not checked on the DNA. TRBV21-1 is a recognized pseudogene. The CDR3 reads CASRTSRRTGFNLSGNTIYF. The CDR3 nucleotides read TGTGCCAGCAGGACAAGCCGGCGGACAGGGTTCAATCTCTCTGGAAACACCATATATTTT.